This T cell receptor beta chain came from a study of cytomegalovirus exposure and HLA in healthy donors. Comment on this clone: Its antigen is not identified.

Study results and limitations: TCR beta sequences reportedly predicted most subjects' HLA-A and HLA-B alleles accurately.

This PCR relied on a set of 60 Vbeta primers and 13 Jbeta primers. Profiling relied on immunoSEQ multiplex PCR, and the TCRdb table lists in-frame clones only, not all of them. The sample comprises about 130,000 clones, around four fifths of which are singletons, and approximately 5.6% rests with the top ten. Per the germline V gene, CDR1 is LNHDA and CDR2 is SQIVND (reference sequence). V lost 7 bases and J lost 4; bases outside the gene matches: 12. The CDR3 consists of 15 residues. This sequence originates from a woman between 40 and 50 years old in good health and CMV-seropositive. Specimen: PBMCs. The gene calls are TRBV19 and TRBJ2-7; the match to TRBD2 covers 8 bases. The DNA for the CDR3 is TGTGCCAGTACCGAGGCGGGAGGACTTCTATACGAGCAGTACTTC. Translation gives CASTEAGGLLYEQYF.